The 6 T cell receptor beta chains reported below all come from one sample, sequenced in a study of blood T cells in healthy people across ages. The authors ran a second PCR of 7 to 11 cycles using a sample-barcoded 5' primer and a J-beta primer mix. Via MiXCR, TCRdb re-called the 5' RACE reads, giving one row per CDR3 protein. The table shows approximately 850,000 distinct CDR3 sequences, with under 45% occurring only once. What was sequenced was blood. The receptors originated from a man aged 60-69 years in good health.

This clonotype has at least ten counts. CDR3 sequence: CSVEERETSSYNEQFF. Written as DNA, the CDR3 is TGCAGCGTTGAAGAGCGGGAAACGAGCTCCTACAATGAGCAGTTCTTC. The genes are TRBV29-1 and TRBJ2-1; weak D call: TRBD2 (6 bases). In germline, CDR1 is SQVTM, CDR2 ANQGSEA. This CDR3 is 16 amino acids long. The ends were cut back, 0 bases at V and 0 bases at J, with 12 bases in the middle.

The rearrangement uses TRBV6-6 and TRBJ1-2; 11 positions agree with TRBD1. The CDR3 runs to 17 residues. From germline, CDR1 is MNHNY and CDR2 SVGAGI (reference sequence). J lost 1 base, V lost 7 bases, and 11 bases had no gene match. For the CDR3, the DNA is TGTGCCAGCACCAATCGTGGACAGGGGGCCTTTAACTATGGCTACACCTTC. Its translation is CASTNRGQGAFNYGYTF.

The chain recombines TRBV12-3 or TRBV12-4 with TRBJ2-7; D unclear. V lost 5 bases to trimming and J lost 5 bases, with 16 bases between them. The CDR3 sequence is 14 residues long. CDR3 amino acids: CASSPPLMGDEQYF. In DNA, the CDR3 is TGTGCCAGCAGTCCGCCGCTCATGGGCGACGAGCAGTACTTC.

This clonotype was seen only a few times. The gene calls are TRBV7-2 and TRBJ2-5; 7 positions match TRBD1. Per germline, CDR1 SGHTA and CDR2 FQGNSA. This CDR3 is 13 amino acids long. J was trimmed by 5 bases and V by 5 bases; bases with no gene match: 5. The CDR3: CASSLGQAETQYF. The CDR3 nucleotides read TGTGCCAGCAGCCTTGGACAGGCGGAGACCCAGTACTTC.

This rearrangement joins TRBV6-2 or TRBV6-3 to TRBJ1-5, with 7 bases that match TRBD1. CDR1 and CDR2 from the germline V gene are MNHEY and SVGEGT. The CDR3 spans 18 residues. The trim removed 0 bases at V and 0 bases at J, leaving 8 bases unmatched. The CDR3: CASSYSGQKGISNQPQHF. The CDR3 coding sequence is TGTGCCAGCAGTTACTCGGGACAGAAGGGAATTAGCAATCAGCCCCAGCATTTT.

The V call is TRBV6-2 or TRBV6-3, the J call TRBJ2-4, with D possibly TRBD2 on 5 matching bases. Germline V lookup: CDR1 MNHEY, CDR2 SVGEGT. The CDR3 is 13 residues long. Trimming pared 8 bases from V and 3 bases from J, leaving 11 bases between. In DNA, the CDR3 is TGTGCCAGCCTCGACGGGGACAAAAACATTCAGTACTTC. Protein: CASLDGDKNIQYF.